The 2 T cell receptor beta chains below were found in one sample sequenced in a study of T cells in Graves' hyperthyroidism and ophthalmopathy. Researchers took RNA transcripts and amplified the TCR beta CDR3 regions from them. First-round RT-PCR with HTBI primers amplified the TCR CDR3 region. A single record per CDR3 protein comes from TCRdb applying MiXCR to the multiplex PCR reads. The data contain 500,000 to 600,000 distinct CDR3 sequences, approximately 20% of them singletons. Material for sequencing was blood. The receptors come from a man aged 35 to 55 with Graves' ophthalmopathy.

With respect to this clonotype: A much larger clone sits a single nucleotide away, making a read error possible. V is TRBV7-2 and J is TRBJ2-7, with 11 bases lining up with TRBD2. The germline V gene encodes CDR1 SGHTA and CDR2 FQGNSA. This CDR3 has 15 residues. The V segment lost 6 bases and the J segment 7 bases; nucleotides outside the gene matches: 11. CDR3 DNA: TGTGCCAGCAGACCGTTAGCGGGGGGGGTGAGTGAGCAGTACTTC. It translates to CASRPLAGGVSEQYF.

There are many counts of this clonotype. This chain connects TRBV10-1 to TRBJ2-7, with D possibly being TRBD1 (5 bases). V lost 3 bases, J lost 4 bases, and 10 bases lay in between. The germline CDR1 and CDR2 sequences are WNHNN and SYGVQD (reference sequence). The CDR3 runs to 13 residues. CDR3 sequence reads: CASSEQAAYEQYF. The CDR3 nucleotides are TGCGCCAGCAGTGAACAGGCGGCTTACGAGCAGTACTTC.